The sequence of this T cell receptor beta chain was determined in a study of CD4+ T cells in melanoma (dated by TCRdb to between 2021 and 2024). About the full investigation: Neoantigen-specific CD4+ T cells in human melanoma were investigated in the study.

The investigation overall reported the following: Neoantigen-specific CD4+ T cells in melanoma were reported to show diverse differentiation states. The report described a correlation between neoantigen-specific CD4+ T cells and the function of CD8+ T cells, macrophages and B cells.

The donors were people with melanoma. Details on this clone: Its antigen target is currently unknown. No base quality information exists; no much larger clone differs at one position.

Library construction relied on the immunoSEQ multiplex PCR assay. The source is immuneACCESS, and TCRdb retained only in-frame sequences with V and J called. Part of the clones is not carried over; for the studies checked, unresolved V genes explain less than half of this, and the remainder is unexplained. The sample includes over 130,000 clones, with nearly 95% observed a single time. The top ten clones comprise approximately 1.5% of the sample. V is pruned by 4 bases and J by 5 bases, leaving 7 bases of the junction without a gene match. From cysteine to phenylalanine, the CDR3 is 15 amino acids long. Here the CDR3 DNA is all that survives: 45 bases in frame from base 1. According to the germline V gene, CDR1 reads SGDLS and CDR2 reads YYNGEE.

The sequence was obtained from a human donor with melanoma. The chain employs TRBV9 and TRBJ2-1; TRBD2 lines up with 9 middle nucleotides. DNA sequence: TGTGCCAGCAGCCCCCGGGTAGCGGGAGACAATGAGCAGTTCTTC. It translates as CASSPRVAGDNEQFF.